The 28 T cell receptor beta chains below come from one sample, sequenced in a study of cytomegalovirus exposure and HLA in healthy donors. Both 60 Vbeta primers and 13 Jbeta primers went into the PCR. Assay: immunoSEQ multiplex PCR; the TCRdb copy retains only in-frame clones and omits some. Among 100,000 to 150,000 clones listed, around two thirds were seen once. Specimen: PBMCs. All receptors come from a human donor in good health.

This clone was seen more than once but under ten times. DNA for the CDR3: TGTGCCAGCAGCCAAGACGACAGCGGGAAGTATTTT. It yields the protein CASSQDDSGKYF. V and J are TRBV4-2 and TRBJ2-3; 7 bases are shared with TRBD2. CDR1 is LGHNA, CDR2 YNFKEQ, per germline. CDR3 length equals 12 residues. Unmatched junction bases numbered 4, after V lost 0 bases and J lost 13 bases.

The V gene is TRBV5-1, the J gene TRBJ2-5; tentatively, D is TRBD2 (7 bases). Trimming removed 0 bases at V and 4 bases at J, with 10 bases between. Germline assignment: CDR1 SGHRS and CDR2 YFSETQ. The CDR3 consists of 14 residues. In DNA, the CDR3 is TGCGCCAGCAGCTTGGGAAGGGGGGGAGAGACCCAGTACTTC. Encoded protein: CASSLGRGGETQYF.

The chain uses TRBV4-3 and TRBJ2-7; 15 nucleotides agree with TRBD2. J lost 2 bases, V lost 4 bases, and 9 bases had no gene match. Germline loops: CDR1 LGHNA, CDR2 YSLEER. CDR3 length: 18 amino acids. DNA of the CDR3: TGCGCCAGCAGCCGCGAAGACGGACTAGCGGGGGGGACCTACGAGCAGTACTTC. Its translation is CASSREDGLAGGTYEQYF.

The V and J genes are TRBV7-3 and TRBJ2-3; 10 positions agree with TRBD2. This CDR3 is 15 amino acids long. V gave up 5 bases and J gave up 6 bases; unmatched junction bases: 8. CDR1 and CDR2 (germline): SGHTA, FQGTGA. CDR3 sequence: CASSAQLAGRDTQYF. The DNA for the CDR3 is TGTGCCAGCAGCGCCCAACTAGCGGGGAGGGATACGCAGTATTTT.

This clone was counted a single time. V is TRBV7-3 and J is TRBJ2-2; 9 bases are shared with TRBD2. This CDR3 region has 18 residues. Germline CDR1 and CDR2: SGHTA and FQGTGA. V was clipped by 2 bases and J by 6 bases; unmatched bases: 13. CDR3 amino acids: CASSLHGSGRGGAGELFF. As DNA, the CDR3 is TGTGCCAGCAGCTTACACGGTAGCGGGAGAGGTGGAGCCGGGGAGCTGTTTTTT. Supplemented by reference TRBV7-3 and TRBJ2-2, the full variable domain reads GAGVSQTPSNKVTEKGKYVELRCDPISGHTALYWYRQSLGQGPEFLIYFQGTGAADDSGLPNDRFFAVRPEGSVSTLKIQRTERGDSAVYLCASSLHGSGRGGAGELFFGEGSRLTVL.

The rearrangement links TRBV7-6 to TRBJ2-3; 13 bases match TRBD2. The CDR3 length is 17 residues. Germline CDR1 and CDR2: SGHVS and FNYEAQ. J lost 4 bases, V lost 5 bases, and 9 bases had no gene match. The CDR3 is CASSVTSGRRMADTQYF. DNA of the CDR3: TGTGCCAGCAGCGTGACTAGCGGGAGGCGGATGGCAGATACGCAGTATTTT.

This chain connects TRBV6-6 to TRBJ1-1; D call uncertain. This CDR3 is built from 13 residues. CDR1 is MNHNY and CDR2 is SVGAGI in the germline V gene (reference sequence). V lost 6 bases and J lost 3, with 11 bases in between. The CDR3 sequence is CASRLEGYTEAFF. CDR3 DNA: TGTGCCAGCAGACTGGAGGGTTACACTGAAGCTTTCTTT.

The rearrangement joins TRBV5-4 to TRBJ1-2, with TRBD1 matching 9 bases. Looked up from germline, CDR1 is SGHNT and CDR2 is YYREEE (reference sequence). The V and J ends lost 1 base and 4 bases, in that order; junction bases with no gene match: 5. The CDR3 length is 15 residues. In nucleotides, the CDR3 is TGTGCCAGCAGCTTGATCGACAGGGGGAGCTATGGCTACACCTTC. Translated: CASSLIDRGSYGYTF.

This clone was detected a few times. The CDR3 protein is CASSLVSGQGAKQYF. The CDR3 DNA follows: TGTGCCAGCAGCTTGGTGTCGGGACAGGGGGCAAAGCAGTACTTC. This chain joins TRBV5-4 and TRBJ2-7, with 12 nucleotides matching TRBD1. CDR1 is SGHNT, CDR2 YYREEE, per germline (reference sequence). Trimming cost V 0 bases and J 8 bases; bases outside gene matches: 6. This CDR3 region has 15 residues.

This rearrangement joins TRBV6-5 to TRBJ2-3; a weak D match, TRBD2 (6 bases). V lost 5 bases to trimming and J lost 2 bases, with 14 bases between them. The CDR3 extends over 15 amino acids. Germline V lookup: CDR1 MNHEY, CDR2 SVGAGI. For the CDR3, the DNA is TGTGCCAGCAGTGGCCGGGACTCCCTCACAGATACGCAGTATTTT. This codes for CASSGRDSLTDTQYF.

This clone was counted a few times. The rearrangement joins TRBV28 to TRBJ2-5; D uncertain. The assigned J gene may be wrong: the sequence end matches TRBJ2-7 better. The CDR3 has 11 amino acids. Germline values: CDR1 MDHEN, CDR2 SYDVKM. The CDR3 loop is CASSTAYEQYF. The CDR3 DNA follows: TGTGCCAGCAGTACCGCCTACGAGCAGTACTTC.

The chain carries TRBV11-2 and TRBJ2-7; 10 bases line up with TRBD1. CDR3 length: 15 residues. J lost 0 bases, V lost 5 bases, and 4 bases had no gene match. Germline V lookup: CDR1 SGHAT, CDR2 FQNNGV. CDR3 in amino acids: CASSLGTGASYEQYF. DNA for the CDR3: TGTGCCAGCAGCCTCGGGACAGGGGCCTCCTACGAGCAGTACTTC.

Points on this clone: The junction does not match germline at one end; this may be a read error. This CDR3 is also generated by other DNA sequences in the sample. The chain couples TRBV7-2 to TRBJ2-3; 8 bases match TRBD2. The germline V gene has CDR1 SGHTA and CDR2 FQGNSA. The CDR3 loop spans 15 amino acids. The CDR3, as DNA: TGTGCCAGCAGCTTAGGCGCGGGGGGCACAGATACGCAGTATTTC. Amino acids: CASSLGAGGTDTQYF.

Concerning this clone itself: The junction and the germline gene differ at one end; a read error may be behind it. The rearrangement joins TRBV7-9 to TRBJ1-2; 9 nucleotides match TRBD1. Germline V gives CDR1 SEHNR, CDR2 FQNEAQ (reference sequence). The CDR3 runs 16 residues. For the CDR3, the DNA is TGTTCCAGCAGCTTAGCACTGGGACAGGGAATAAGTGGCTACACCTTC. It is translated as CSSSLALGQGISGYTF.

CDR3: CASSEWSGRGDYEQYF. CDR3 DNA sequence: TGTGCCAGCAGTGAGTGGTCCGGCAGGGGAGACTACGAGCAGTACTTC. The chain recombines TRBV2 with TRBJ2-7; tentatively, D is TRBD1 (6 bases). The germline gives CDR1 SNHLY, CDR2 FYNNEI. The CDR3 totals 16 residues. Trimming took 3 bases from V and 3 from J, leaving 18 bases between them.

The V and J genes are TRBV5-1 and TRBJ1-3; 9 bases match TRBD1. CDR3 length equals 18 residues. The V segment lost 0 bases and the J segment 0 bases; nucleotides outside the gene matches: 7. The germline V gene has CDR1 SGHRS and CDR2 YFSETQ. This CDR3 reads CASSLGGQGAYSGNTIYF. DNA for the CDR3: TGCGCCAGCAGCTTGGGGGGACAGGGCGCCTACTCTGGAAACACCATATATTTT.

With respect to this clone: Other nucleotide sequences in the sample specify the same CDR3. This chain connects TRBV5-4 to TRBJ1-4, with a possible D match to TRBD1 (5 bases). The CDR3 consists of 14 residues. Germline V gene sequence: CDR1 SGHNT, CDR2 YYREEE (reference sequence). Trimming removed 2 bases at V and 0 bases at J, with 5 bases between. Written as DNA, the CDR3 is TGTGCCAGCAGCTTAGGGGCAACTAATGAAAAACTGTTTTTT. As protein: CASSLGATNEKLFF.

CDR3 DNA: TGTGCCAGCAGCTTACAGGGGGCAAGGGATCAGCCCCAGCATTTT. Translation gives CASSLQGARDQPQHF. The chain joins TRBV7-8 to TRBJ1-5; 8 positions agree with TRBD1. The CDR3 loop spans 15 amino acids. Germline CDR1 is SGHVS and CDR2 is FQNEAQ. V trimming: 2 bases; J trimming: 5 bases; junction bases outside the gene matches: 5. The full variable domain, its missing parts supplied by reference TRBV7-8 and TRBJ1-5, is GAGVSQSPRYKVAKRGQDVALRCDPISGHVSLFWYQQALGQGPEFLTYFQNEAQLDKSGLPSDRFFAERPEGSVSTLKIQRTQQEDSAVYLCASSLQGARDQPQHFGDGTRLSIL.

The chain carries TRBV14 and TRBJ1-3; D is ambiguous. The germline gives CDR1 SGHDN, CDR2 FVKESK. This CDR3 is built from 16 residues. V was pared by 2 bases and J by 5 bases, with 16 bases between. CDR3 nucleotide sequence: TGTGCCAGCAGCCAAACACATGATTACCCCAGAAACACCATATATTTT. It is translated as CASSQTHDYPRNTIYF.

V is TRBV7-3 and J is TRBJ1-2; D may be TRBD1 (6 bases). The CDR3 is made up of 15 amino acids. Germline values: CDR1 SGHTA, CDR2 FQGTGA. Trimming left V 4 bases short and J 7 bases short, with 19 bases between. The CDR3 DNA reads TGTGCCAGCAGCTCCTGGGGGGGCACTACTTTTGGCTACACCTTC. This translates into CASSSWGGTTFGYTF.

The chain carries TRBV10-3 and TRBJ2-2; unclear D gene. The germline V gene has CDR1 ENHRY and CDR2 SYGVKD. The V and J ends lost 6 bases and 6 bases respectively, with 5 bases between them. The CDR3 extends over 11 amino acids. CDR3 nucleotide sequence: TGTGCCATCAGCCAGGCCGGGGAGCTGTTTTTT. Residues: CAISQAGELFF.

This clone is a singleton in its sample. The chain has TRBV9 and TRBJ2-7; a possible D gene is TRBD2 (5 bases). The CDR3 runs to 16 residues. The germline V gene encodes CDR1 SGDLS and CDR2 YYNGEE. Trimming left V 0 bases short and J 3 bases short, with 16 bases between. The CDR3: CASSVGESLLLYEQYF. Here the CDR3 DNA reads TGTGCCAGCAGCGTAGGGGAGAGCCTCCTACTCTACGAGCAGTACTTC.

The chain uses TRBV7-2 and TRBJ2-7, with 7 bases identical to TRBD1. V lost 6 bases to trimming and J lost 4 bases; unmatched junction nucleotides: 3. This CDR3 spans 12 amino acids. Germline CDR1 is SGHTA and CDR2 is FQGNSA. CDR3 sequence: CASSPGGYEQYF. The CDR3 region has the DNA TGTGCCAGCAGTCCAGGGGGATACGAGCAGTACTTC.

This chain connects TRBV6-6 to TRBJ2-5; D remains ambiguous. From germline, CDR1 is MNHNY and CDR2 SVGAGI (reference sequence). CDR3 length equals 15 residues. Between the trimmed V and J ends, which lost 5 bases and 2 bases, there was a span of 15 bases. Here the CDR3 DNA reads TGTGCCAGCAGTAAGATTAACAGTCTTCAAGAGACCCAGTACTTC. It is translated as CASSKINSLQETQYF.

V is TRBV28 and J is TRBJ2-1; TRBD1 matches 7 bases. The CDR3 has 15 amino acids. Germline CDR1 is MDHEN and CDR2 is SYDVKM. V was clipped by 5 bases and J by 1 base; unmatched bases: 5. CDR3 protein: CASSVPGQSYNEQFF. In DNA, the CDR3 is TGTGCCAGCAGTGTGCCGGGACAGTCCTACAATGAGCAGTTCTTC. Looking up the rest from reference TRBV28 and TRBJ2-1 gives the full variable domain: DVKVTQSSRYLVKRTGEKVFLECVQDMDHENMFWYRQDPGLGLRLIYFSYDVKMKEKGDIPEGYSVSREKKERFSLILESASTNQTSMYLCASSVPGQSYNEQFFGPGTRLTVL.

The table lists this clone with a few counts. Sequence at one end of the junction differs from germline and may be a read error. The rearrangement joins TRBV7-7 to TRBJ2-3, with a tentative D call TRBD2 (5 bases). Germline assignment: CDR1 SSHAT and CDR2 FNYEAQ (reference sequence). The CDR3 consists of 15 residues. The CDR3, as DNA: TGTGCTAGCAGCTTATCCGGGGTTGGCACAGATACGCAGTATTTT. This gives the protein CASSLSGVGTDTQYF.

This rearrangement joins TRBV27 to TRBJ2-1; D remains unclear. The V gene's germline CDR1 is MNHEY and CDR2 SMNVEV (reference sequence). The CDR3 spans 15 residues. The V end lost 7 bases, the J end lost 0 bases, and 13 bases lay between the germline ends. As DNA, the CDR3 is TGTGCCAGCACCCTAAGTGGGCCCTCCTACAATGAGCAGTTCTTC. This sequence encodes CASTLSGPSYNEQFF.

The CDR3 protein is CASSPGRSPGETQYF. DNA for the CDR3: TGTGCCAGCTCACCTGGGCGGTCCCCAGGGGAGACCCAGTACTTC. The V call is TRBV18, the J call TRBJ2-5; D is perhaps TRBD1 (5 bases). Germline CDR1 is KGHSH and CDR2 is LQKENI. The CDR3 has 15 residues. Trimming cost V 3 bases and J 5 bases, with 16 bases left between them.